This TCR beta chain originates from a study of neurological immune-mediated disorders. Study observations and caveats: HTLV-1-associated myelopathy had the most TCR clonal expansion, whereas multiple sclerosis had the least (lower than in healthy controls).

This clonotype was seen at least ten times. Antigen: not known. MiXCR, applied by TCRdb to the 5' RACE reads, yields one record per CDR3 protein. Of 50,000 or so distinct CDR3 sequences detected, under 15% appear once; the ten largest clones hold about 4.9%. Time point here: longitudinal time-point 2. With 4 bases removed from V and 3 bases from J, the gap between germline ends came to 13 bases. The CDR3 runs to 15 residues. The specimen was PBMCs. This rearrangement joins TRBV12-3 or TRBV12-4 to TRBJ1-5; D uncertain. This TCR was sampled from a male donor with HTLV-1-associated myelopathy (HAM/TSP). The CDR3 sequence is CASSYFGLTNQPQHF. The CDR3 region has the DNA TGTGCCAGCAGTTATTTCGGACTTACCAATCAGCCCCAGCATTTT.